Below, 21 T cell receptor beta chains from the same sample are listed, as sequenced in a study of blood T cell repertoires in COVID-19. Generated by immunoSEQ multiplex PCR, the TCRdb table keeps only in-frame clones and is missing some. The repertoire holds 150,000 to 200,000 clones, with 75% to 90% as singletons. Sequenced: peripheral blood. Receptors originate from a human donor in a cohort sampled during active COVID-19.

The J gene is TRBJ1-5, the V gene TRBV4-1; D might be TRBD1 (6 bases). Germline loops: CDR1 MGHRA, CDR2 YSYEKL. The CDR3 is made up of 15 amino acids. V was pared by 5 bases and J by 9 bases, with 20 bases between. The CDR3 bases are TGCGCCAGCAGCTTAGAAGGCGGGGGCCAGGCGCCCCAGCATTTT. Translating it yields CASSLEGGGQAPQHF.

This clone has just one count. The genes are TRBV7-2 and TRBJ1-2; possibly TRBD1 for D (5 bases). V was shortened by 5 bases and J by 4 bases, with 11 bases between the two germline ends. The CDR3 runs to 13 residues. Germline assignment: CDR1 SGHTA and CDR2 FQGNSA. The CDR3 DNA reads TGTGCCAGCAGCGGGGACTTTGGCTATGGCTACACCTTC. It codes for CASSGDFGYGYTF. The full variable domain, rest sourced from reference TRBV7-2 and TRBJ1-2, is GAGVSQSPSNKVTEKGKDVELRCDPISGHTALYWYRQSLGQGLEFLIYFQGNSAPDKSGLPSDRFSAERTGGSVSTLTIQRTQQEDSAVYLCASSGDFGYGYTFGSGTRLTVV.

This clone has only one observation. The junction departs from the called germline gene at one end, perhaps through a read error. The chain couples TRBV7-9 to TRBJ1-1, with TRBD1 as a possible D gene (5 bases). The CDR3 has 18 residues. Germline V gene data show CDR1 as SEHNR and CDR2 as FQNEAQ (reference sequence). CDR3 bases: TGTGCCAGCAGTTTAGAAGCGGTTGGGGGGAGGAAGAACACTGAAGCTTTCTTT. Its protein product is CASSLEAVGGRKNTEAFF.

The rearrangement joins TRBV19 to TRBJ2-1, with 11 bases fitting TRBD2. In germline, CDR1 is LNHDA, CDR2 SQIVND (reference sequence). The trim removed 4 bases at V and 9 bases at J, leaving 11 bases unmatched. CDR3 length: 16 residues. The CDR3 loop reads CASSTYSGRALREQFF. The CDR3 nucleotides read TGTGCCAGTAGTACCTATAGCGGGAGGGCACTTCGTGAGCAGTTCTTC.

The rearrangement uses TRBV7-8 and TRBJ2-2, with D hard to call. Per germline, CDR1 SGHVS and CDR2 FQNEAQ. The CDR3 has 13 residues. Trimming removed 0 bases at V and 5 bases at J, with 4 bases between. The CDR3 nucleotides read TGTGCCAGCAGCTTAGCGAGTACCGGGGAGCTGTTTTTT. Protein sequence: CASSLASTGELFF.

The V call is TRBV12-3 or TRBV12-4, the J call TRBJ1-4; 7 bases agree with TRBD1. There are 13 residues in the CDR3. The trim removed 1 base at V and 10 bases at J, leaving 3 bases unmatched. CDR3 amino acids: CASSLVGQTKLFF. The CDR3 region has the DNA TGTGCCAGCAGTTTAGTGGGACAGACAAAACTGTTTTTT.

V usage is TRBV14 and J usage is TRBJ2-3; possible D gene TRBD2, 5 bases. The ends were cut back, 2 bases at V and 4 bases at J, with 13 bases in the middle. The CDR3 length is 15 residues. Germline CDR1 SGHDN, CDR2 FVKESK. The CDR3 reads CASSQSGGPPDTQYF. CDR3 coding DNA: TGTGCCAGCAGCCAAAGCGGCGGCCCCCCAGATACGCAGTATTTT.

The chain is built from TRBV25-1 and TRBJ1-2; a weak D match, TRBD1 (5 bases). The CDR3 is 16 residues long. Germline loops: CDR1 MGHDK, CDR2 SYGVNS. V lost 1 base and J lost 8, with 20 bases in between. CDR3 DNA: TGTGCCAGCAGTGAATCCCGAGCGGGACCAACCTTGGGCTACACCTTC. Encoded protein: CASSESRAGPTLGYTF.

The CDR3 region has the DNA TGTGCCAGTAGTTCGACCAGGGCGGACTATGGCTACACCTTC. This sequence encodes CASSSTRADYGYTF. The rearrangement uses TRBV19 and TRBJ1-2, with D perhaps TRBD1 (5 bases). With 5 bases removed from V and 3 bases from J, the gap between germline ends came to 13 bases. CDR1 is LNHDA, CDR2 SQIVND, per germline (reference sequence). The CDR3 contains 14 residues.

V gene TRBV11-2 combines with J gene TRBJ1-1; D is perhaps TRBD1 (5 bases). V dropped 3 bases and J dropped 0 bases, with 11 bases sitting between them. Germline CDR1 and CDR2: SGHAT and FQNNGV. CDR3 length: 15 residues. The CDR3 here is CASSFTPQVNTEAFF. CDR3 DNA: TGTGCCAGCAGCTTCACCCCACAGGTGAACACTGAAGCTTTCTTT.

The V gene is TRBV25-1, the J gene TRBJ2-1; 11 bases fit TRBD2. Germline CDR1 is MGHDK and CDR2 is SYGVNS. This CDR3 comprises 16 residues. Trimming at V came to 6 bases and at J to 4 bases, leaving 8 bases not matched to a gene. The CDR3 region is CASSAATSGAYNEQFF. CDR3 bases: TGTGCCAGCAGCGCTGCGACTAGCGGGGCTTACAATGAGCAGTTCTTC.

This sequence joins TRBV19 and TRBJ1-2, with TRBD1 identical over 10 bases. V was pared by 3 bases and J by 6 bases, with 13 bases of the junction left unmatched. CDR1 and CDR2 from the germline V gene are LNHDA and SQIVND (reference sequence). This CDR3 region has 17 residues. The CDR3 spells CASSMKIGTGVLDGYTF. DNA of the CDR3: TGTGCCAGTAGTATGAAGATTGGGACAGGGGTTCTAGATGGCTACACCTTC.

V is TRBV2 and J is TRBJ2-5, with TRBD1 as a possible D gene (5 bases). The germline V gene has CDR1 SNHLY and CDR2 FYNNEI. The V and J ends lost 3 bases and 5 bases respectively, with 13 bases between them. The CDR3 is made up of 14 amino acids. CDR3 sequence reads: CASSEGPSWETQYF. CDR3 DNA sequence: TGTGCCAGCAGTGAGGGGCCGAGCTGGGAGACCCAGTACTTC.

The CDR3 DNA sequence: TGTGCCACTCCGACGGGGGACGCCGAGCAGTACTTC. As protein: CATPTGDAEQYF. This chain links TRBV6-6 with TRBJ2-7; D may be TRBD2 (6 bases). Germline V gives CDR1 MNHNY, CDR2 SVGAGI (reference sequence). V dropped 10 bases and J dropped 6 bases, with 16 bases sitting between them. This CDR3 spans 12 amino acids.

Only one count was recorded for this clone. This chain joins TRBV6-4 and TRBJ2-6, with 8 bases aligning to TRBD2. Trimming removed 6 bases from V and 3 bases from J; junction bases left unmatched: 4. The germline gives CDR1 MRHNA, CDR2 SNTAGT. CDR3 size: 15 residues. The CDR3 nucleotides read TGTGCCAGCAGCCCGGGGGGGGTTGGGGCCAACGTCCTGACTTTC. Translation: CASSPGGVGANVLTF.

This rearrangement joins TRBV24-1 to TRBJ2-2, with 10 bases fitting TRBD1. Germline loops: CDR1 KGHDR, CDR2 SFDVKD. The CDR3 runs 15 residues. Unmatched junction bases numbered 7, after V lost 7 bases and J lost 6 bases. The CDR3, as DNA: TGTGCCACCAGAGCCGGGACAGGGGCGGCCGGGGAGCTGTTTTTT. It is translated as CATRAGTGAAGELFF.

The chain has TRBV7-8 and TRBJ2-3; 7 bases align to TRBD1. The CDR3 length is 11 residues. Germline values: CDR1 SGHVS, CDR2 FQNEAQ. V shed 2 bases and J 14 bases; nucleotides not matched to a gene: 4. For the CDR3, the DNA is TGTGCCAGCAGCTTACGGGACAGAAGGTATTTT. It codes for CASSLRDRRYF. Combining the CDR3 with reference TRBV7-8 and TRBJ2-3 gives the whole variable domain GAGVSQSPRYKVAKRGQDVALRCDPISGHVSLFWYQQALGQGPEFLTYFQNEAQLDKSGLPSDRFFAERPEGSVSTLKIQRTQQEDSAVYLCASSLRDRRYFGPGTRLTVL.

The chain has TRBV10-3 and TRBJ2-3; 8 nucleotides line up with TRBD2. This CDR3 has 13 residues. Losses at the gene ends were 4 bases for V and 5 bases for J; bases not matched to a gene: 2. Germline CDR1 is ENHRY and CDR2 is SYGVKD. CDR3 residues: CAISGRGGDTQYF. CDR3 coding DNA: TGTGCCATCAGTGGCCGGGGGGGAGATACGCAGTATTTT.

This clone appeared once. CDR3 region: CASSRVHPPGENYGYTF. CDR3 DNA sequence: TGTGCCAGCTCACGTGTCCATCCACCGGGGGAGAACTATGGCTACACCTTC. This rearrangement joins TRBV18 to TRBJ1-2, with a possible D match to TRBD1 (5 bases). The ends were cut back, 4 bases at V and 2 bases at J, with 20 bases in the middle. The CDR3 sequence is 17 residues long. Germline CDR1 is KGHSH and CDR2 is LQKENI.

In DNA form, the CDR3 reads TGTGCCAGCAGTCCGGACAGGGGGTTCAACGAGCAGTACTTC. It yields the protein CASSPDRGFNEQYF. This chain links TRBV7-9 with TRBJ2-7; 10 bases map to TRBD1. The germline gives CDR1 SEHNR, CDR2 FQNEAQ (reference sequence). This CDR3 comprises 14 residues. With 6 bases clipped from V and 5 bases from J, the junction kept 7 bases outside the gene matches.

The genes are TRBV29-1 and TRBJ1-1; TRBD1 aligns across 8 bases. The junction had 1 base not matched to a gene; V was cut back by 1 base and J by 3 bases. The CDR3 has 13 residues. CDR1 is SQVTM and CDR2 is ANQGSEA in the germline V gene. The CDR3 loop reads CSVEGQGYTEAFF. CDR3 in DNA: TGCAGCGTTGAAGGACAGGGGTACACTGAAGCTTTCTTT.